The entry below describes one T cell receptor (beta chain). The data stem from a study of OX40 agonist ivuxolimab in advanced cancers. Assay: immunoSEQ multiplex PCR; the TCRdb copy retains only in-frame clones and omits some. Among about 60,000 clones listed, 90% to 95% were seen once. This CDR3 region has 11 residues. The V gene lost 3 bases and the J gene lost 15 bases, with 12 bases spanning the gap. Germline V lookup: CDR1 MDHEN, CDR2 SYDVKM. The chain uses TRBV28 and TRBJ2-1; D not resolved. The sequences come from CD4+ or CD8+ T cells sorted from blood, collected in a trial of the OX40 agonist ivuxolimab. The source of this sequence is an adult with an advanced solid tumor such as melanoma, head and neck, liver or kidney cancer. The CDR3 nucleotides read TGTGCCAGCAGTTTGGTTAGTACGTGGTTCTTC. As protein: CASSLVSTWFF.